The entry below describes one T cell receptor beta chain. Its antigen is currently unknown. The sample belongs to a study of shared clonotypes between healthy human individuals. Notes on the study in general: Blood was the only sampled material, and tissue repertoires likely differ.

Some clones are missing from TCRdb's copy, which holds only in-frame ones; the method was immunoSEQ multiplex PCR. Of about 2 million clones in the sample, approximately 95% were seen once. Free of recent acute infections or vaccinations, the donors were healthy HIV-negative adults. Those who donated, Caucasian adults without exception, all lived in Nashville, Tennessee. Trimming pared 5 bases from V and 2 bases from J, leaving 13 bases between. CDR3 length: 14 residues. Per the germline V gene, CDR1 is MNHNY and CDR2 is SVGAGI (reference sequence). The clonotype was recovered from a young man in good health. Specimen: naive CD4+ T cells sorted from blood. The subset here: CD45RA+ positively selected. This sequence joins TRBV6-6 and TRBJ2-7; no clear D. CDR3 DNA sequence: TGTGCCAGCAGTCGGATCGGAACCCCCTACGAGCAGTACTTC. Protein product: CASSRIGTPYEQYF.